These 6 T cell receptor beta chains were all obtained from the same sample, sequenced in a study of control samples from healthy donors and cancer patients (dated by TCRdb to about 2020). To prepare the library, the immunoSEQ multiplex PCR assay was applied. TCRdb took this table from immuneACCESS and kept in-frame rearrangements with V and J called. Such tables lack part of the clones; where checked against another copy, unresolved V genes explain under half of the gap, and the rest is unexplained. The sample profile shows 60,000 to 80,000 clones; roughly nine tenths of them were found once. 4% of the sample is taken by the ten largest. The sample taken for sequencing was blood. Source of these receptors: a woman aged 45-60 years in good health.

The chain combines TRBV3-1 (or the pseudogene TRBV3-2) with TRBJ2-5, with D hard to call. Deletions cut 3 bases from V and 2 bases from J, with 4 bases between. CDR1 and CDR2 from the germline V gene are LGHDT and YNNKEL (reference sequence). The length of the CDR3 is 12 residues. DNA of the CDR3: TGTGCCAGCAGCCACGATCAAGAGACCCAGTACTTC. Residues: CASSHDQETQYF.

The V call is TRBV5-1, the J call TRBJ2-1, with 11 nucleotides matching TRBD2. After removal of 2 bases from V and 4 bases from J, the junction contained 11 bases not matched to a gene. The V gene's germline CDR1 is SGHRS and CDR2 YFSETQ. The CDR3 has 18 amino acids. The DNA for the CDR3 is TGCGCCAGCAGCTTCAACGTACTAGCGGGAGATCTTTACAATGAGCAGTTCTTC. Translating it yields CASSFNVLAGDLYNEQFF.

V gene TRBV3-1 (or the pseudogene TRBV3-2) combines with J gene TRBJ2-5; 14 nucleotides agree with TRBD2. CDR1 and CDR2 from the germline V gene are LGHDT and YNNKEL (reference sequence). The CDR3 consists of 16 residues. Unmatched junction bases numbered 4, after V lost 3 bases and J lost 4 bases. For the CDR3, the DNA is TGTGCCAGCAGCCAGCTGACTAGCGGGAGGGCAGAGACCCAGTACTTC. It encodes CASSQLTSGRAETQYF.

The chain uses TRBV5-3 and TRBJ1-2; possible D gene TRBD1, 5 bases. TRBV5-3 belongs to the ORF category, with a function that is uncertain. This CDR3 comprises 14 residues. Trimming stripped 4 bases from V and 3 bases from J, with 13 bases between. CDR3 sequence (DNA): TGTGCCAGAAGCGGGGCCCGGAGGGACTATGGCTACACCTTC. Amino acid sequence: CARSGARRDYGYTF.

This chain uses TRBV6-5 with TRBJ1-2; D is undetermined. This CDR3 is built from 13 residues. The germline V gene encodes CDR1 MNHEY and CDR2 SVGAGI. Trimming removed 2 bases at V and 4 bases at J, with 8 bases between. The CDR3 here is CASSYEQSYGYTF. The CDR3 DNA follows: TGTGCCAGCAGTTACGAACAGAGCTATGGCTACACCTTC.

V is TRBV12-5 and J is TRBJ2-6; D call uncertain. This CDR3 spans 16 amino acids. Trimming took off 2 bases at V and 4 bases at J, with 12 bases between the two ends. Germline lookup yields CDR1 LGHNT and CDR2 FRNRAP. The CDR3 loop reads CASGLRVSAGANVLTF. DNA of the CDR3: TGTGCTAGTGGTTTGCGGGTGTCCGCGGGGGCCAACGTCCTGACTTTC. Together with reference TRBV12-5 and TRBJ2-6, the CDR3 gives the full variable domain: DARVTQTPRHKVTEMGQEVTMRCQPILGHNTVFWYRQTMMQGLELLAYFRNRAPLDDSGMPKDRFSAEMPDATLATLKIQPSEPRDSAVYFCASGLRVSAGANVLTFGAGSRLTVL.